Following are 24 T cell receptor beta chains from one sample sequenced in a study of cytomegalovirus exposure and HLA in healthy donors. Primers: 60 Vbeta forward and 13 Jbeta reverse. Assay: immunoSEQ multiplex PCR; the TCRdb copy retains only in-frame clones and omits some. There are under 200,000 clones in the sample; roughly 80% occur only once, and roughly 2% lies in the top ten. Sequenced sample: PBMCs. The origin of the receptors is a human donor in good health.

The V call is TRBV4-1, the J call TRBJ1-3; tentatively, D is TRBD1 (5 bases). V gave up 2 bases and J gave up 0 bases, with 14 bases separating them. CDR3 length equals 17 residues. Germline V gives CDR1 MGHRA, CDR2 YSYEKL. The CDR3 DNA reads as TGCGCCAGCAGCCAATGGGCAGGGATAGCCTCTGGAAACACCATATATTTT. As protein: CASSQWAGIASGNTIYF.

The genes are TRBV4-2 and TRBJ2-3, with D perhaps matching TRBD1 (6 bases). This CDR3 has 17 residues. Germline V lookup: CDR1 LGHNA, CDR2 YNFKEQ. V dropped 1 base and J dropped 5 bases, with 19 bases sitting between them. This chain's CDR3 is CASSQVSVSGAQDTQYF. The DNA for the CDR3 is TGTGCCAGCAGCCAAGTAAGCGTCTCAGGGGCACAAGATACGCAGTATTTT.

The CDR3: CATSRAPSGTDTQYF. The CDR3 region has the DNA TGTGCCACCAGCAGAGCGCCTAGCGGCACAGATACGCAGTATTTT. This chain uses TRBV15 with TRBJ2-3; the D gene is possibly TRBD2 (6 bases). The CDR3 is 15 amino acids. Trimming left V 1 base short and J 1 base short, with 9 bases between. Germline CDR1 LNHNV, CDR2 YYDKDF (reference sequence). The complete variable domain, with remaining parts taken from reference TRBV15 and TRBJ2-3, reads DAMVIQNPRYQVTQFGKPVTLSCSQTLNHNVMYWYQQKSSQAPKLLFHYYDKDFNNEADTPDNFQSRRPNTSFCFLDIRSPGLGDTAMYLCATSRAPSGTDTQYFGPGTRLTVL.

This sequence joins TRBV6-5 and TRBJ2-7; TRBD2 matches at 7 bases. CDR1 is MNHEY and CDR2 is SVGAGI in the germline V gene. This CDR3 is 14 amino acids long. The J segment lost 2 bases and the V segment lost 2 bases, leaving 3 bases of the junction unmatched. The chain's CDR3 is CASSYKRGPYEQYF. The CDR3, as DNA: TGTGCCAGCAGTTACAAGCGGGGACCCTACGAGCAGTACTTC.

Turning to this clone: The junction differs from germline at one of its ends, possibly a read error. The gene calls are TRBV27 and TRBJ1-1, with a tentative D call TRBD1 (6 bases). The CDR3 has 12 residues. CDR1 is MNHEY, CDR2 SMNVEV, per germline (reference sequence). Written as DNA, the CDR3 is TGTGCCGGCAGCAGGGGTGGGTCTGAAGCTTTCTTT. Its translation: CAGSRGGSEAFF.

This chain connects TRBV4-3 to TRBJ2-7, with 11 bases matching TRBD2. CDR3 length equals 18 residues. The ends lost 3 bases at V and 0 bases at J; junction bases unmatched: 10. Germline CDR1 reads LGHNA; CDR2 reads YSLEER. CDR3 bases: TGCGCCAGCAGCCATCCCCCGGGACTAGCGGCCCTCTCCTACGAGCAGTACTTC. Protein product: CASSHPPGLAALSYEQYF.

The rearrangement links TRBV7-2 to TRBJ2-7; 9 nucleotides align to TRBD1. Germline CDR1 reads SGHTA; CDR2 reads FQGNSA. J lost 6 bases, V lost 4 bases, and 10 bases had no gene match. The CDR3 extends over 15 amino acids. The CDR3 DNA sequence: TGTGCCAGCAGCTCCCGTCCCGGGACAGGGTCCGAGCAGTACTTC. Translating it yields CASSSRPGTGSEQYF.

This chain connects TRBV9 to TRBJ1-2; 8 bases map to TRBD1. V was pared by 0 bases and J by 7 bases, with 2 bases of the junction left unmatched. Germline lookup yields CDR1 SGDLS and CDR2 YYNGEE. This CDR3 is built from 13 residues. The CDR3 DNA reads TGTGCCAGCAGCGTAGAGACAGGGGTTGGCTACACCTTC. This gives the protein CASSVETGVGYTF. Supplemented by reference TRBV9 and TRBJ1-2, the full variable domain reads DSGVTQTPKHLITATGQRVTLRCSPRSGDLSVYWYQQSLDQGLQFLIQYYNGEERAKGNILERFSAQQFPDLHSELNLSSLELGDSALYFCASSVETGVGYTFGSGTRLTVV.

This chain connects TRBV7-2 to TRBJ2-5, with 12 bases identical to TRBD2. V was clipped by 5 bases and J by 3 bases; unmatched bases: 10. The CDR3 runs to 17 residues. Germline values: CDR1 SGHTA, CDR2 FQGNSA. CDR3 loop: CASSRGLAGRREETQYF. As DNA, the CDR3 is TGTGCCAGCAGCCGCGGACTAGCGGGGCGCCGGGAAGAGACCCAGTACTTC.

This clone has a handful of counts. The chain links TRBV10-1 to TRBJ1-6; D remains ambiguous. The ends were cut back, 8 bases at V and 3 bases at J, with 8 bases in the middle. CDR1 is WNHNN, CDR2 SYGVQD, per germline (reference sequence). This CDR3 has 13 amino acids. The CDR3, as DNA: TGCGCCAGCCGGAGCAGCTATAATTCACCCCTCCACTTT. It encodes CASRSSYNSPLHF.

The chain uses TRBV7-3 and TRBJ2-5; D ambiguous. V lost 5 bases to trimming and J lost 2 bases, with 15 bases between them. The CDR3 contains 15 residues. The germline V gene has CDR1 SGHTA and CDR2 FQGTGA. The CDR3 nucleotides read TGTGCCAGCAGCACCGAAGGAGCGTCGCAAGAGACCCAGTACTTC. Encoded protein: CASSTEGASQETQYF.

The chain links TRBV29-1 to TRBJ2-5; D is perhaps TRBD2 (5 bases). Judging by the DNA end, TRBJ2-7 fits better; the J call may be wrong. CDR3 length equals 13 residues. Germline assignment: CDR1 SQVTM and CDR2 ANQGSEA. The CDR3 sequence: CSVEDRRNYEQYF. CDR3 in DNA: TGCAGCGTTGAAGACAGGAGGAACTACGAGCAGTACTTC.

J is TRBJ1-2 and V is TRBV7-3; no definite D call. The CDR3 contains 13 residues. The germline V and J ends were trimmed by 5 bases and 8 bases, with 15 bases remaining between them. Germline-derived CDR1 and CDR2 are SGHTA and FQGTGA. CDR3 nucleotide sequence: TGTGCCAGCAGCCCAGCGCCCTCGGGAGGCTACACCTTC. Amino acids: CASSPAPSGGYTF.

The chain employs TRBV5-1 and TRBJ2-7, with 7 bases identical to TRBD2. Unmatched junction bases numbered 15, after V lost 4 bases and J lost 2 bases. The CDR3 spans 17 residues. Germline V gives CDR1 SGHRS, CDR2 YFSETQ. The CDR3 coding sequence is TGCGCCAGCAGCCCCATTATCGTCCGGGGGACTACCTACGAGCAGTACTTC. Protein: CASSPIIVRGTTYEQYF. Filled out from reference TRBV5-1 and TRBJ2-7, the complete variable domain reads KAGVTQTPRYLIKTRGQQVTLSCSPISGHRSVSWYQQTPGQGLQFLFEYFSETQRNKGNFPGRFSGRQFSNSRSEMNVSTLELGDSALYLCASSPIIVRGTTYEQYFGPGTRLTVT.

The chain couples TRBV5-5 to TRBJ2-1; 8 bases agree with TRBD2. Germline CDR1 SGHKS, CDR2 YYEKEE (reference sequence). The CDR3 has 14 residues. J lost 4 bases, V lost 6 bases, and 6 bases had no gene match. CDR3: CASTGTRLYNEQFF. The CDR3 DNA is TGTGCCAGCACCGGGACTAGACTATACAATGAGCAGTTCTTC.

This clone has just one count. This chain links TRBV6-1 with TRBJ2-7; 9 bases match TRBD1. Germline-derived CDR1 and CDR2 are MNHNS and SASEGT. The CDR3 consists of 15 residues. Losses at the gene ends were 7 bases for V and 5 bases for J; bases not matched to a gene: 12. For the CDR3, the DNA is TGTGCCAGCACCTTGGGACAGGGTATGTTCCACGAGCAGTACTTC. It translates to CASTLGQGMFHEQYF.

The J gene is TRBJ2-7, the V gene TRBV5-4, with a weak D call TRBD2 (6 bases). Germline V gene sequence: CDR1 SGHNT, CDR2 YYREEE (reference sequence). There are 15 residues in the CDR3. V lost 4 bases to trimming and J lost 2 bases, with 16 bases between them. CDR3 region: CASSLDGAGTYEQYF. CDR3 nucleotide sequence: TGTGCCAGCAGCCTGGACGGGGCGGGGACCTACGAGCAGTACTTC.

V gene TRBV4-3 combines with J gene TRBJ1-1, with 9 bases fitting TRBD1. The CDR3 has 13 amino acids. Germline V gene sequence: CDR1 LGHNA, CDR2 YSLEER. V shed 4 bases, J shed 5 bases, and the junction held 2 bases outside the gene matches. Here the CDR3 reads CASSLTGGTEAFF. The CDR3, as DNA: TGCGCCAGCAGCCTGACAGGGGGAACTGAAGCTTTCTTT.

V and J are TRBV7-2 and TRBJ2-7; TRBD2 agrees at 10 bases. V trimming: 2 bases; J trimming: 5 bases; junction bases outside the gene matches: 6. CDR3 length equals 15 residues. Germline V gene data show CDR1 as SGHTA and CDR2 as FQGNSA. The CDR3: CASSLSSGGPNEQYF. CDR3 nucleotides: TGTGCCAGCAGCTTATCTAGCGGGGGCCCCAACGAGCAGTACTTC.

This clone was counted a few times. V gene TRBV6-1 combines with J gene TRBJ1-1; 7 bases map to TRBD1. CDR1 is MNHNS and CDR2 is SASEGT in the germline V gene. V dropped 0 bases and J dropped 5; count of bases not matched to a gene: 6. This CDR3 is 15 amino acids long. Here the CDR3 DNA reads TGTGCCAGCAGTGAAGCGCTGGCAGGGGGGACTGAAGCTTTCTTT. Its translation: CASSEALAGGTEAFF.

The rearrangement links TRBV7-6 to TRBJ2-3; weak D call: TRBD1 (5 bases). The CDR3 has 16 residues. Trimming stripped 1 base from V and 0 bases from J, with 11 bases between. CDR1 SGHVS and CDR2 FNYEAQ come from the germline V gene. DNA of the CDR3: TGTGCCAGCAGCTTAGGGGTAAGGGGCAGCACAGATACGCAGTATTTT. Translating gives CASSLGVRGSTDTQYF.

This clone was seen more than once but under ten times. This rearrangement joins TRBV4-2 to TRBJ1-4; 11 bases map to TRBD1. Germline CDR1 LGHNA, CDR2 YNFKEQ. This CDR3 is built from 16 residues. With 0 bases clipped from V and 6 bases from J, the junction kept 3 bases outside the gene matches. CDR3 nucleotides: TGTGCCAGCAGCCAAGATGGGACAGGGGGGGATGAAAAACTGTTTTTT. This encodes CASSQDGTGGDEKLFF.

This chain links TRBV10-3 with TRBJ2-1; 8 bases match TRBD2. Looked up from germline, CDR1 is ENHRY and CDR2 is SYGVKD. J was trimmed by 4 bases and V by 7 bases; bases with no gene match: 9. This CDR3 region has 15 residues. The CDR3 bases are TGTGCCATCAAAAAAAGCGGGGGCCTTTACAATGAGCAGTTCTTC. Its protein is CAIKKSGGLYNEQFF.

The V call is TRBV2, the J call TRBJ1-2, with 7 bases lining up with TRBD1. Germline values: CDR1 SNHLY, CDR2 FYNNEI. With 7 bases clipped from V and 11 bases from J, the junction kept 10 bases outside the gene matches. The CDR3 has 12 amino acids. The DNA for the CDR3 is TGTGCCAGCACCCGACCGGGACAGTCTTACACCTTC. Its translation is CASTRPGQSYTF.